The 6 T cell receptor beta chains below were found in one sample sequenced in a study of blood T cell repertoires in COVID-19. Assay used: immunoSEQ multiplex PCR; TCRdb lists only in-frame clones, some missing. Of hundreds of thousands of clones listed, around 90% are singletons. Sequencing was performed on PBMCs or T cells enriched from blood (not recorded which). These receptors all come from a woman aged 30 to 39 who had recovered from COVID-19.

The CDR3 DNA follows: TGTGCCAGCAGTTTGTCCGGACAGGGGCGGCAGCCCCAGCATTTT. Its protein is CASSLSGQGRQPQHF. This chain joins TRBV28 and TRBJ1-5; 9 nucleotides match TRBD1. With 3 bases clipped from V and 7 bases from J, the junction kept 7 bases outside the gene matches. Germline CDR1 MDHEN, CDR2 SYDVKM. The CDR3 has 15 residues.

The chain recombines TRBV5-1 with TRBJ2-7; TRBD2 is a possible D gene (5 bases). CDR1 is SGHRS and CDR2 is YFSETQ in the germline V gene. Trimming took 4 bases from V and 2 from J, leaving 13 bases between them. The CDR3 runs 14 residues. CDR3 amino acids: CASSRGVITYEQYF. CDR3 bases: TGCGCCAGCAGCCGGGGAGTGATAACCTACGAGCAGTACTTC.

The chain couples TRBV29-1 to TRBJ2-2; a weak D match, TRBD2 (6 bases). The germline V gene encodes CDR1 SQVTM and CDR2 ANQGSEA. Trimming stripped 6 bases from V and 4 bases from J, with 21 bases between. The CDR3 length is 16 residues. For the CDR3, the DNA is TGCAGCGTCCGAAAACGTAGCGGCTCGGGCACCGGGGAGCTGTTTTTT. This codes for CSVRKRSGSGTGELFF.

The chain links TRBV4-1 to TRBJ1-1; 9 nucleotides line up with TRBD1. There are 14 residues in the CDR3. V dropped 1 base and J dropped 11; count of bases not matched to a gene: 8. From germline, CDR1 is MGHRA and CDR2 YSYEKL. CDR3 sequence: CASSQVGQGSRAFF. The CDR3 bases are TGCGCCAGCAGCCAAGTTGGACAGGGGTCAAGGGCTTTCTTT.

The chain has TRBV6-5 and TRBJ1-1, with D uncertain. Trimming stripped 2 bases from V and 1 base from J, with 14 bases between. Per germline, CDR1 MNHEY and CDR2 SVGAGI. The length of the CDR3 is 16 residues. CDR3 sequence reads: CASSYGVGRPNTEAFF. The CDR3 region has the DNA TGTGCCAGCAGTTACGGGGTAGGGAGACCGAACACTGAAGCTTTCTTT.

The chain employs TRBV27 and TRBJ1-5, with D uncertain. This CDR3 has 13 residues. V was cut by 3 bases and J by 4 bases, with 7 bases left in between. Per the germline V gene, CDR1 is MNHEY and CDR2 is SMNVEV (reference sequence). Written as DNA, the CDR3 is TGTGCCAGCAGTTTGAGGAGAAATCAGCCCCAGCATTTT. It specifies CASSLRRNQPQHF.